The 13 T cell receptor beta chains below come from one sample, sequenced in a study of blood T cell repertoires in COVID-19. TCRdb's copy holds only in-frame clones and misses some; the assay was immunoSEQ multiplex PCR. Here the sample spans about 180,000 clones, 86% being singletons. Input material: peripheral blood. The receptors were gathered from a woman in her 30s with active or convalescent COVID-19.

The chain has TRBV5-1 and TRBJ1-2; the D is unclear. The CDR3 has 17 amino acids. The germline gives CDR1 SGHRS, CDR2 YFSETQ. The V gene lost 0 bases and the J gene lost 2 bases, with 17 bases spanning the gap. CDR3 protein: CASSLDAGSKSNYGYTF. The CDR3 coding sequence is TGCGCCAGCAGCTTGGACGCGGGGAGCAAGAGCAACTATGGCTACACCTTC.

This clone was seen once. The chain is built from TRBV15 and TRBJ1-2, with TRBD1 identical over 7 bases. V trimming: 2 bases; J trimming: 8 bases; junction bases outside the gene matches: 23. Looked up from germline, CDR1 is LNHNV and CDR2 is YYDKDF (reference sequence). There are 19 residues in the CDR3. The CDR3 reads CATSRTPPGGDSPSWGYTF. The CDR3 DNA follows: TGTGCCACCAGCAGAACTCCCCCCGGGGGGGACAGCCCTTCCTGGGGCTACACCTTC.

The chain carries TRBV6-2 or TRBV6-3 and TRBJ2-4; possibly TRBD2 for D (6 bases). Trimming cost V 2 bases and J 4 bases, with 9 bases left between them. This CDR3 region has 14 residues. CDR1 and CDR2 from the germline V gene are MNHEY and SVGEGT. The CDR3 loop is CASSYGGWKNIQYF. Written as DNA, the CDR3 is TGTGCCAGCAGTTACGGGGGGTGGAAAAACATTCAGTACTTC.

The chain links TRBV7-9 to TRBJ1-1, with 8 bases fitting TRBD1. V lost 7 bases and J lost 5; bases outside the gene matches: 9. The CDR3 is 14 amino acids. In germline, CDR1 is SEHNR, CDR2 FQNEAQ (reference sequence). CDR3 nucleotides: TGTGCCAGCACCCCGGACAGGGAGGGGACTGAAGCTTTCTTT. The encoded protein is CASTPDREGTEAFF.

The V call is TRBV30, the J call TRBJ1-2, with D unresolved. V lost 5 bases, J lost 1 base, and 11 bases lay in between. Germline assignment: CDR1 GTSNPN and CDR2 SVGIG (reference sequence). This CDR3 is built from 13 residues. CDR3 DNA: TGTGCCTGGCTATATCTCGGTAACTATGGCTACACCTTC. This codes for CAWLYLGNYGYTF.

The genes are TRBV6-1 and TRBJ2-7; D perhaps matches TRBD2 (7 bases). CDR1 and CDR2 from the germline V gene are MNHNS and SASEGT. This CDR3 contains 15 residues. V lost 2 bases, J lost 1 base, and 12 bases lay in between. The CDR3 loop is CASSEKGGSSYEQYF. The CDR3 region has the DNA TGTGCCAGCAGTGAAAAGGGGGGGAGTTCCTACGAGCAGTACTTC.

V usage is TRBV19 and J usage is TRBJ1-5; TRBD1 matches at 7 bases. V shed 4 bases and J 2 bases; nucleotides not matched to a gene: 8. CDR1 and CDR2 (germline): LNHDA, SQIVND (reference sequence). The CDR3 is made up of 16 amino acids. The CDR3 is CASSTLSQGGNQPQHF. In nucleotides, the CDR3 is TGTGCCAGTAGTACCCTATCCCAGGGGGGCAATCAGCCCCAGCATTTT.

This clone was seen more than once but under ten times. The rearrangement uses TRBV7-9 and TRBJ2-7; D is ambiguous. V lost 0 bases and J lost 0, with 12 bases in between. Germline assignment: CDR1 SEHNR and CDR2 FQNEAQ (reference sequence). This CDR3 region has 16 residues. In DNA form, the CDR3 reads TGTGCCAGCAGCTTAGCGGGTGACATCCGCTCCTACGAGCAGTACTTC. Protein: CASSLAGDIRSYEQYF.

The chain recombines TRBV7-9 with TRBJ1-3; 9 positions agree with TRBD1. The germline gives CDR1 SEHNR, CDR2 FQNEAQ (reference sequence). This CDR3 comprises 16 residues. V lost 0 bases, J lost 7 bases, and 7 bases stayed unmatched. This CDR3 is CASSLAATGGMNTIYF. The CDR3, as DNA: TGTGCCAGCAGCTTAGCGGCGACAGGGGGAATGAACACCATATATTTT.

The chain combines TRBV19 with TRBJ1-3; 9 nucleotides agree with TRBD1. Germline CDR1 and CDR2: LNHDA and SQIVND (reference sequence). The CDR3 is 17 amino acids. V was clipped by 5 bases and J by 3 bases; unmatched bases: 11. The DNA of the CDR3 is TGTGCCAGTAGTTCAAAGGGACAGGGTTATAGTGGAAACACCATATATTTT. As protein: CASSSKGQGYSGNTIYF.

This clone occurred once. This chain joins TRBV13 and TRBJ1-2; D unclear. Germline loops: CDR1 PRHDT, CDR2 FYEKMQ (reference sequence). Trimming took 5 bases from V and 6 from J, leaving 19 bases between them. The CDR3 runs 15 residues. CDR3 in DNA: TGTGCCAGCAGCCTATCAGGTACGAGTCACGATGGCTACACCTTC. Amino acid sequence: CASSLSGTSHDGYTF.

This clone was detected only once. This chain links TRBV19 with TRBJ1-3; D is unclear. CDR1 and CDR2 (germline): LNHDA, SQIVND (reference sequence). V was cut by 3 bases and J by 0 bases, with 12 bases left in between. The CDR3 extends over 16 amino acids. The CDR3 bases are TGTGCCAGTAGTATGGTGCGCGACTCCTCTGGAAACACCATATATTTT. Protein product: CASSMVRDSSGNTIYF.

The genes are TRBV27 and TRBJ1-2, with D maybe TRBD1 (5 bases). The CDR3 sequence is 15 residues long. The V gene's germline CDR1 is MNHEY and CDR2 SMNVEV (reference sequence). Trimming pared 4 bases from V and 4 bases from J, leaving 16 bases between. The CDR3 loop reads CASSSQAGLGYGYTF. The CDR3 DNA follows: TGTGCCAGCAGTTCCCAGGCAGGGCTCGGCTATGGCTACACCTTC.